The 6 T cell receptor beta chains given below trace back to one sample, sequenced in a study of type 1 regulatory T cells (dated by TCRdb to about 2021). The instrument given in TCRdb is Illumina MiSeq. TCRdb redid the processing of the public reads, applying fastp at Q25 and MiXCR, and retained in-frame beta chains. Entries are consolidated by CDR3 protein sequence, retaining the most common genes and DNA. This sample is represented by 90,000 to 100,000 distinct CDR3 sequences; less than 40% of them were singletons. The ten biggest clones cover less than 2.5% of the sample. Sequenced sample: CD4+ T cells, either the whole sample or a sorted fraction (not recorded which). Receptors originate from a human donor in good health.

The chain employs TRBV20-1 and TRBJ2-3; possibly TRBD2 for D (5 bases). V was cut by 2 bases and J by 1 base, with 10 bases left in between. The CDR3 sequence is 14 residues long. Per germline, CDR1 DFQATT and CDR2 SNEGSKA (reference sequence). The CDR3 sequence: CSARHGVGTDTQYF. The CDR3 nucleotides read TGCAGTGCTAGACACGGGGTGGGCACAGATACGCAGTATTTT.

The chain links TRBV7-8 to TRBJ2-6; TRBD1 matches at 7 bases. Germline V gives CDR1 SGHVS, CDR2 FQNEAQ. J lost 3 bases, V lost 5 bases, and 4 bases had no gene match. CDR3 length: 15 residues. The CDR3 region has the DNA TGTGCCAGCAGCCCGGACAGGATTGGGGCCAACGTCCTGACTTTC. This encodes CASSPDRIGANVLTF.

The gene calls are TRBV20-1 and TRBJ2-3; possible D gene TRBD2, 6 bases. Germline V gene data show CDR1 as DFQATT and CDR2 as SNEGSKA (reference sequence). V was clipped by 2 bases and J by 1 base, with 10 bases between them. The CDR3 spans 14 residues. In DNA, the CDR3 is TGCAGTGCTAGATTGGCGGGGCGCACAGATACGCAGTATTTT. This gives the protein CSARLAGRTDTQYF.

The gene calls are TRBV7-8 and TRBJ2-3; 11 bases are shared with TRBD2. The CDR3 extends over 16 amino acids. Germline CDR1 SGHVS, CDR2 FQNEAQ. J gave up 0 bases and V 3 bases, and 2 bases lay outside the gene matches. The CDR3 reads CASSFRTSGSTDTQYF. The CDR3 nucleotides are TGTGCCAGCAGCTTCAGGACTAGCGGGAGCACAGATACGCAGTATTTT.

In this sample, this clonotype turned up a few times. The chain has TRBV10-3 and TRBJ2-2; 7 bases fit TRBD2. Looked up from germline, CDR1 is ENHRY and CDR2 is SYGVKD. The CDR3 length is 14 residues. The V and J ends lost 5 bases and 2 bases, in that order; junction bases with no gene match: 2. CDR3 loop: CAISRDYNTGELFF. The CDR3 DNA reads TGTGCCATCAGTCGGGACTATAACACCGGGGAGCTGTTTTTT.

In this sample, this clonotype turned up many times. The chain uses TRBV20-1 and TRBJ1-6, with D uncertain. The CDR3 length is 15 residues. Germline V gene sequence: CDR1 DFQATT, CDR2 SNEGSKA (reference sequence). V shed 5 bases and J shed 3 bases, with 14 bases lying between them. The CDR3 protein is CSARRVDFYNSPLHF. The CDR3 bases are TGCAGTGCTCGCCGGGTCGACTTCTATAATTCACCCCTCCACTTT.